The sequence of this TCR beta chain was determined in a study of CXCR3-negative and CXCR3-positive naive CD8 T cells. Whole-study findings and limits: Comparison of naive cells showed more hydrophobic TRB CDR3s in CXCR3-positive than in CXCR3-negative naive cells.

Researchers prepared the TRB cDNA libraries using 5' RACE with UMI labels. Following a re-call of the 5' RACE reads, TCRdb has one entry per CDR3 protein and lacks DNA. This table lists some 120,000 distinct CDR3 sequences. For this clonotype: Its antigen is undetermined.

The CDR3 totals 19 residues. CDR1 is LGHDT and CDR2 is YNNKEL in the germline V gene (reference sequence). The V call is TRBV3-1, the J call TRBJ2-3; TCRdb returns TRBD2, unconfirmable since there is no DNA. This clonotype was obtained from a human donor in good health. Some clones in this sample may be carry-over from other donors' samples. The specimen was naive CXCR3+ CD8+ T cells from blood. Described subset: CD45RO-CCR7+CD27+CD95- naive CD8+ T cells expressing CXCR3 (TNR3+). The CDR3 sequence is CASSHSGTSGGAGTDTQYF.